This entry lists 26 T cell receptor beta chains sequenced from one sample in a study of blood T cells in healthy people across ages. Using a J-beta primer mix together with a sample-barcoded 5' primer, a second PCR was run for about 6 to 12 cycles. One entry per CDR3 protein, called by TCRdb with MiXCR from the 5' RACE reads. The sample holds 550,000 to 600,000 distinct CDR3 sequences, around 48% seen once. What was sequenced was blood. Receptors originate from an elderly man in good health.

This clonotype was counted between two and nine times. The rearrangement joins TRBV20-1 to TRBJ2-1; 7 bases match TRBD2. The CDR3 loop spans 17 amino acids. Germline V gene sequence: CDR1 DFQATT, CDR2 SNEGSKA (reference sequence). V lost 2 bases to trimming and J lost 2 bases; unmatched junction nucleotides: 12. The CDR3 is CSARPNEGTTTYNEQFF. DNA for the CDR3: TGCAGTGCTAGACCCAACGAGGGGACTACCACCTACAATGAGCAGTTCTTC.

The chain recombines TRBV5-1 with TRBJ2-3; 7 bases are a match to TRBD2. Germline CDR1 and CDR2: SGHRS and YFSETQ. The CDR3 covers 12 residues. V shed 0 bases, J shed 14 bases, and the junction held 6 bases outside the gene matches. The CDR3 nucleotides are TGCGCCAGCAGCTTGGAGGGGAGGGGCCTGTATTTT. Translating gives CASSLEGRGLYF.

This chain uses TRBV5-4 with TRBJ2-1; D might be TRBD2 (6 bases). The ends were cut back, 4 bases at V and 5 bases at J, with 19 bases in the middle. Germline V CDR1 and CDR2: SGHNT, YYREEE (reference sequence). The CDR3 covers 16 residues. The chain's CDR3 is CASSARDLQYNNEQFF. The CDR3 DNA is TGTGCCAGCAGCGCCCGGGACTTACAATATAACAATGAGCAGTTCTTC.

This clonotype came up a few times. CDR3 nucleotide sequence: TGCGCCAGCAGCTTGGCCGTCTCCCGGGACAGGAAAGAGACCCAGTACTTC. Protein sequence: CASSLAVSRDRKETQYF. The chain is built from TRBV5-1 and TRBJ2-5; 8 bases are shared with TRBD1. The CDR3 has 17 amino acids. Germline CDR1 reads SGHRS; CDR2 reads YFSETQ. Trimming removed 0 bases from V and 3 bases from J; junction bases left unmatched: 10.

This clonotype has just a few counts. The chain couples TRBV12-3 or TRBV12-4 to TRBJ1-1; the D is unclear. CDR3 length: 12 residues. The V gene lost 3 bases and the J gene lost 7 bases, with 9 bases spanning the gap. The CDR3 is CASSFQRFEAFF. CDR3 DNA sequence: TGTGCCAGCAGTTTCCAGAGGTTTGAAGCTTTCTTT.

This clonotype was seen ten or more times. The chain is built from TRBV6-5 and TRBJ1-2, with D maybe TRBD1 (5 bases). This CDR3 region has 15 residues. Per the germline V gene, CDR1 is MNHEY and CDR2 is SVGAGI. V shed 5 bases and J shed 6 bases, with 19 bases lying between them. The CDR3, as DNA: TGTGCCAGCAGTCAACGGGCCAGGGCAACCCATGGCTACACCTTC. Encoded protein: CASSQRARATHGYTF.

Here the CDR3 reads CSALRQLSNYGYTF. The CDR3 DNA is TGCAGTGCTCTGAGGCAACTAAGTAACTATGGCTACACCTTC. V gene TRBV20-1 combines with J gene TRBJ1-2; unclear D gene. Germline V CDR1 and CDR2: DFQATT, SNEGSKA (reference sequence). V lost 5 bases to trimming and J lost 1 base, with 14 bases between them. The CDR3 totals 14 residues.

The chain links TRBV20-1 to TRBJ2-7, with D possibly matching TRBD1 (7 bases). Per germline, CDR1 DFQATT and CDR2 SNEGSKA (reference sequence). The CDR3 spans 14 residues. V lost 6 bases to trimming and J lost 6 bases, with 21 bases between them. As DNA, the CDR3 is TGCAGTGCGGGACAGCAGGAGGGCCTCTCCGAGCAGTACTTC. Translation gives CSAGQQEGLSEQYF.

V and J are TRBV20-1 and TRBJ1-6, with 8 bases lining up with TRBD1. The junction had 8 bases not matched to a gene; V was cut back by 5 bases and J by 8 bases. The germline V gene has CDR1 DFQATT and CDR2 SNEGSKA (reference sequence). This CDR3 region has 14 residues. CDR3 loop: CSAGTGTGDSPLHF. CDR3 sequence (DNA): TGCAGTGCTGGAACCGGGACAGGAGATTCACCCCTCCACTTT.

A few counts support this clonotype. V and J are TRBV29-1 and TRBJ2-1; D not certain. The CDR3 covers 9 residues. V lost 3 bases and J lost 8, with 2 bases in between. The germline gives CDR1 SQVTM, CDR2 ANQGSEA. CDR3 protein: CSVEDEQFF. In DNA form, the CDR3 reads TGCAGCGTTGAGGATGAGCAGTTCTTC.

Written as DNA, the CDR3 is TGTGCCAGCAGTTTTAAGGACTGGGTTGAGCAGTTCTTC. Amino acid sequence: CASSFKDWVEQFF. The rearrangement joins TRBV28 to TRBJ2-1; D may be TRBD2 (5 bases). CDR1 is MDHEN, CDR2 SYDVKM, per germline. The CDR3 extends over 13 amino acids. V lost 3 bases and J lost 9, with 12 bases in between.

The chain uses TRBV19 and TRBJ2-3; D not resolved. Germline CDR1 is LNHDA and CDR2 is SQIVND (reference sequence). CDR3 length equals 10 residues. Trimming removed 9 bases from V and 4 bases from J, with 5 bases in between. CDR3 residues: CASESDTQYF. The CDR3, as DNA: TGTGCCAGCGAATCAGATACGCAGTATTTT.

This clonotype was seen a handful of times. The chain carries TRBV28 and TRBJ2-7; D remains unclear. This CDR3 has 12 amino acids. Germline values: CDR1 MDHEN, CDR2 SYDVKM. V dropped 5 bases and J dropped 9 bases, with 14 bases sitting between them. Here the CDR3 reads CASSPLVSGQYF. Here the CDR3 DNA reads TGTGCCAGCAGTCCCCTCGTCAGTGGGCAGTACTTC.

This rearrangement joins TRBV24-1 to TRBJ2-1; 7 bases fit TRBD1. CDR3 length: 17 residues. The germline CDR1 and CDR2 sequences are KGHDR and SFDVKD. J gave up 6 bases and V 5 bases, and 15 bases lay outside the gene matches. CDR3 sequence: CATSGITGTASPNEQFF. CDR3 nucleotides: TGTGCCACCAGTGGCATTACCGGGACAGCTTCTCCCAATGAGCAGTTCTTC.

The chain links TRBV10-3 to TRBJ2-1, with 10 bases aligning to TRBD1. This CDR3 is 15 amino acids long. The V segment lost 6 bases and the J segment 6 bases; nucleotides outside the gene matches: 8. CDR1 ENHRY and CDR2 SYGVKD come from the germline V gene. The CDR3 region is CAISQTGGRCNEQFF. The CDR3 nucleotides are TGTGCCATCAGCCAGACAGGGGGCAGGTGCAATGAGCAGTTCTTC.

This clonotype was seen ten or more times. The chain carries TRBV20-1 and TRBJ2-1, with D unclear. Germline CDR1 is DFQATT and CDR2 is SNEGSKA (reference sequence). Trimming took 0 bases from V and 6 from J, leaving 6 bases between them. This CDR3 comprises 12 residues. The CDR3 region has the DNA TGCAGTGCTAGAGAGGCTCTCAATGAGCAGTTCTTC. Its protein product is CSAREALNEQFF.

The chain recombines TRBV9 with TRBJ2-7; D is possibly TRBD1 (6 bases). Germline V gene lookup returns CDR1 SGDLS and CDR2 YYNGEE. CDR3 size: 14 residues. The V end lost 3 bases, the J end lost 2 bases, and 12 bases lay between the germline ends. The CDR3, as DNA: TGTGCCAGCAGCGCCGCGGACAGTACCTACGAGCAGTACTTC. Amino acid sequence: CASSAADSTYEQYF.

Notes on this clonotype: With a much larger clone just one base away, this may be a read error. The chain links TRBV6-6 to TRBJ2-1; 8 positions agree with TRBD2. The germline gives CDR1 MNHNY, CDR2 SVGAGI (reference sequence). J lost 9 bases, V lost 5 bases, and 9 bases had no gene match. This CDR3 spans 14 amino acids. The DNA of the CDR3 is TGTGCCAGCAGTGATTCAGTAGCGGGAACTGAGCAGTTCTTC. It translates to CASSDSVAGTEQFF.

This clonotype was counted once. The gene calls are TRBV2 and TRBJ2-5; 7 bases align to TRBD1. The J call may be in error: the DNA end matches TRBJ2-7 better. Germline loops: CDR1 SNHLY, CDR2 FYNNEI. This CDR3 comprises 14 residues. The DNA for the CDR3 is TGTGCCAGCAGGCCCGAGACAGGGTTGTACGAGCAGTACTTC. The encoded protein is CASRPETGLYEQYF.

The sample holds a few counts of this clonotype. CDR3 in amino acids: CAIGGQGSTDTQYF. The CDR3 DNA is TGTGCCATCGGTGGACAGGGGAGCACAGATACGCAGTATTTT. The V call is TRBV10-3, the J call TRBJ2-3; 9 nucleotides agree with TRBD1. Germline CDR1 is ENHRY and CDR2 is SYGVKD. The V and J ends lost 8 bases and 0 bases, in that order; junction bases with no gene match: 3. This CDR3 spans 14 amino acids.

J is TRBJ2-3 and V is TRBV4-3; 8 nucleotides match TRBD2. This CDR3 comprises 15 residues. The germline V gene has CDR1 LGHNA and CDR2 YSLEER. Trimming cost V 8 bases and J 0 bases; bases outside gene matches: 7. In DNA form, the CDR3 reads TGCGCCAGCGCAACCTCTAGCGGGAGCACAGATACGCAGTATTTT. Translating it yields CASATSSGSTDTQYF.

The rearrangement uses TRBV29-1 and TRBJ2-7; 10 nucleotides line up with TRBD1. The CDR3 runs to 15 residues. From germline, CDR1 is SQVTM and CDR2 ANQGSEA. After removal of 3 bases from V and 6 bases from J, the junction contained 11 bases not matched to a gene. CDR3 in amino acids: CSVDVGTGAVSEQYF. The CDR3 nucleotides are TGCAGCGTTGATGTCGGGACAGGGGCCGTCTCCGAGCAGTACTTC.

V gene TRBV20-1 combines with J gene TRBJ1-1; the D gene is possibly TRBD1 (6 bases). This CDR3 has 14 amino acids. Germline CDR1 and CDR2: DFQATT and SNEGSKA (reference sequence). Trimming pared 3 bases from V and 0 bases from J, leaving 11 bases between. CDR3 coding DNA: TGCAGTGCTAGTCTACAGGGAATGAACACTGAAGCTTTCTTT. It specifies CSASLQGMNTEAFF.

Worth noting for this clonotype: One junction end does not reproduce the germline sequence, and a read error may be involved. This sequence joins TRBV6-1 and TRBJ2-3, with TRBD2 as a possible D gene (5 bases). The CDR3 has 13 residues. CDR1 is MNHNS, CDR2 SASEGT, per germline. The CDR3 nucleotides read TGTACCAGCAGTACCCGGGACACAGATACGCAGTATTTT. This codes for CTSSTRDTDTQYF.

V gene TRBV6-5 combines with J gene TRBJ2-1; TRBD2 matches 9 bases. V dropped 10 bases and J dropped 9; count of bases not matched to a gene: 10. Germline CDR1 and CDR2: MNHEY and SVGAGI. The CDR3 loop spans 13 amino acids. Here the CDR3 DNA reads TGTGCCAACCGACGACTAGCGGTAGTTGAGCAGTTCTTC. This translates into CANRRLAVVEQFF.

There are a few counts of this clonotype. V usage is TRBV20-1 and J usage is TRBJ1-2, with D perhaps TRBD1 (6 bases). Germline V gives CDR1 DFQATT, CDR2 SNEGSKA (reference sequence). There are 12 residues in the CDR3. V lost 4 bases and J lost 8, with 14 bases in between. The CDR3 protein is CSATLPTGGYTF. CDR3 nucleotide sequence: TGCAGTGCTACCCTACCGACAGGAGGCTACACCTTC.